This record covers a single T cell receptor (beta chain). Germline V gene lookup returns CDR1 MNHNY and CDR2 SVGAGI (reference sequence). The CDR3 sequence is 16 residues long. J lost 6 bases, V lost 2 bases, and 8 bases had no gene match. The record originates from a study of blood T cell repertoires in COVID-19. Study overall: COVID-19 samples collected from the United States, Italy and Spain covered acute and convalescent phases. Sources were T cells, B-cell-depleted T cells, or PBMCs; the material itself was cDNA or gDNA.

Authors' analysis steps: Amplification of reference gene primers provided the estimated nucleated cell counts. Using immunoSEQ multiplex PCR, the repertoire was profiled, and TCRdb retains in-frame clones only, with some absent. The V and J calls and clone size are taken from that table; D and trimming were inferred from the DNA. Of under 250,000 clones listed, over 80% are singletons. The rearrangement links TRBV6-6 to TRBJ2-7, with 12 bases aligning to TRBD2. The TCR sequence derives from a man aged 40-49 years with acute or convalescent COVID-19. The sample comprised peripheral blood. The CDR3 reads CASSYGLAGGPGEQYF. The DNA of the CDR3 is TGTGCCAGCAGTTACGGGCTAGCGGGAGGGCCAGGCGAGCAGTACTTC.